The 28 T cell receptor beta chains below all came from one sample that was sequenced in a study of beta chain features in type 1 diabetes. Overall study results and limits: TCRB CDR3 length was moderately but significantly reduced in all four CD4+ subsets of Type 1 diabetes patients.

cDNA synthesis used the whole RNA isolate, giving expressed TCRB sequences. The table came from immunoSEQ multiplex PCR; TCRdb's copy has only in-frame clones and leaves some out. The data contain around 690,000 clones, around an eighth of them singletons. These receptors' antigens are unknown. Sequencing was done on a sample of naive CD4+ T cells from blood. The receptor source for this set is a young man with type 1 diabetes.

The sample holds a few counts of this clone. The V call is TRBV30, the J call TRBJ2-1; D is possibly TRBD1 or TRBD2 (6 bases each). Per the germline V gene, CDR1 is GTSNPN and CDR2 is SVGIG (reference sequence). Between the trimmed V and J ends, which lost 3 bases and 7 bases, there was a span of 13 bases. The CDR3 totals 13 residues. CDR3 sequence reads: CAWRTGGYNEQFF. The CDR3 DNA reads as TGTGCCTGGAGGACCGGGGGCTATAATGAGCAGTTCTTC. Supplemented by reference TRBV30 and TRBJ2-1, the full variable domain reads SQTIHQWPATLVQPVGSPLSLECTVEGTSNPNLYWYRQAAGRGLQLLFYSVGIGQISSEVPQNLSASRPQDRQFILSSKKLLLSDSGFYLCAWRTGGYNEQFFGPGTRLTVL.

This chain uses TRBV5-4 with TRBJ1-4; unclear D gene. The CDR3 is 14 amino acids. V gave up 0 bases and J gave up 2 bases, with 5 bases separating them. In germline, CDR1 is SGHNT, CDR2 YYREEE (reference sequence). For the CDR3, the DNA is TGTGCCAGCAGCTTGGTGGGGACTAATGAAAAACTGTTTTTT. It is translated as CASSLVGTNEKLFF.

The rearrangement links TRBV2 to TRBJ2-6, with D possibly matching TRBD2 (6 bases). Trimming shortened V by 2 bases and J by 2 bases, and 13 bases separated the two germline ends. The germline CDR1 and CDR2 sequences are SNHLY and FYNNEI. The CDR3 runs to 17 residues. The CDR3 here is CASSEKRGGPGANVLTF. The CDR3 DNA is TGTGCCAGCAGTGAAAAGAGGGGAGGACCTGGGGCCAACGTCCTGACTTTC.

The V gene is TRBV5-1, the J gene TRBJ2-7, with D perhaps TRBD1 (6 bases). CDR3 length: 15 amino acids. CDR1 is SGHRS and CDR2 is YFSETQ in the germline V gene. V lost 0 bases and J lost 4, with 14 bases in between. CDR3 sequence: CASSLARQGLYEQYF. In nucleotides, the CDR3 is TGCGCCAGCAGCTTGGCCAGGCAGGGGCTTTACGAGCAGTACTTC.

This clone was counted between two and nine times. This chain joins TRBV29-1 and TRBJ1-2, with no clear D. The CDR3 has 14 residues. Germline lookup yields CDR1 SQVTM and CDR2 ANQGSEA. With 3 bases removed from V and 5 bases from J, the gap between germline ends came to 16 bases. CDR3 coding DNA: TGCAGCGTTGAGGGCGACTCCGTGAGGTATGGCTACACCTTC. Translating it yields CSVEGDSVRYGYTF.

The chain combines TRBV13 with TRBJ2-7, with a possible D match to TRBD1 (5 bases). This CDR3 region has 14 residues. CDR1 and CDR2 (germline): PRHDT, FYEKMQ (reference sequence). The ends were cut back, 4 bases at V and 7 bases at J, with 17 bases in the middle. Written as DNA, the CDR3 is TGTGCCAGCAGCTCCATACGTTCAGGGCGGGAGCAGTACTTC. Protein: CASSSIRSGREQYF.

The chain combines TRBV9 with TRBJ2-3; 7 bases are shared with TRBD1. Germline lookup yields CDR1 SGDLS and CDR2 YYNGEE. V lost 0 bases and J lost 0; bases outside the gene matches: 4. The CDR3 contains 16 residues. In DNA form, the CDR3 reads TGTGCCAGCAGCGTAGCTAGGGGGCCTAGCACAGATACGCAGTATTTT. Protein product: CASSVARGPSTDTQYF.

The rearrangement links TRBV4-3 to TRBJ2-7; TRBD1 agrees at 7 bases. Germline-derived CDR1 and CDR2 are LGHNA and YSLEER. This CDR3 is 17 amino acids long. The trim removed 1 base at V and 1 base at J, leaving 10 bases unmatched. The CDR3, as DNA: TGCGCCAGCAGCCAAGGAATAGGGGGCAGGGCATCCTACGAGCAGTACTTC. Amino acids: CASSQGIGGRASYEQYF.

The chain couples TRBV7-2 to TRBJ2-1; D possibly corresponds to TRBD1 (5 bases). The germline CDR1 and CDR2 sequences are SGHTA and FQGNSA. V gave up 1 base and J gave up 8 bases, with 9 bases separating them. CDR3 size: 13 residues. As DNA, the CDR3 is TGTGCCAGCAGCTTAGTAGGGGCTTATGAGCAGTTCTTC. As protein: CASSLVGAYEQFF.

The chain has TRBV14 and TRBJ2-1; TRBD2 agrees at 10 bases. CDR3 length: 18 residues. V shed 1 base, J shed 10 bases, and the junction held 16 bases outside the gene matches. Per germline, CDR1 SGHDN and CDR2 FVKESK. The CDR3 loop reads CASSQASLAGDLLREQFF. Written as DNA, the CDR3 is TGTGCCAGCAGCCAAGCCTCCCTAGCGGGGGATCTTTTGAGGGAGCAGTTCTTC.

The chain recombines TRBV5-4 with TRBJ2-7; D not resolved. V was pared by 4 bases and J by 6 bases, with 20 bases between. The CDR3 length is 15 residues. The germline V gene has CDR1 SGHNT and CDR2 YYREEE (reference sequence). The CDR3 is CASSIGPSQPSEQYF. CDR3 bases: TGTGCCAGCAGCATAGGACCGTCGCAACCCTCCGAGCAGTACTTC.

CDR3 sequence reads: CASSSLGTVNYGYTF. DNA of the CDR3: TGTGCCAGCAGTTCCCTAGGGACAGTTAACTATGGCTACACCTTC. The rearrangement joins TRBV28 to TRBJ1-2, with 7 bases identical to TRBD1. Per the germline V gene, CDR1 is MDHEN and CDR2 is SYDVKM. V was clipped by 4 bases and J by 1 base; unmatched bases: 6. CDR3 size: 15 residues.

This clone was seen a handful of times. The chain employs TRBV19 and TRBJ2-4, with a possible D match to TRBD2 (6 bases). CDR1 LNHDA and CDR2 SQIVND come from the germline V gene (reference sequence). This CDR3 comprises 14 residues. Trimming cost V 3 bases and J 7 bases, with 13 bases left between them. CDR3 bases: TGTGCCAGTAGTATGTGGGAGGACCATAACATTCAGTACTTC. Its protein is CASSMWEDHNIQYF.

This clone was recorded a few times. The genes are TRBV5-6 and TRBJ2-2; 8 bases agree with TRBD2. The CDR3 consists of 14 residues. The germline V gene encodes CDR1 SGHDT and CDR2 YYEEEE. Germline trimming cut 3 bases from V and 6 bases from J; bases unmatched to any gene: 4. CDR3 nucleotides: TGTGCCAGCAGCTCAGGAGCGGGGGCCGGGGAGCTGTTTTTT. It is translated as CASSSGAGAGELFF.

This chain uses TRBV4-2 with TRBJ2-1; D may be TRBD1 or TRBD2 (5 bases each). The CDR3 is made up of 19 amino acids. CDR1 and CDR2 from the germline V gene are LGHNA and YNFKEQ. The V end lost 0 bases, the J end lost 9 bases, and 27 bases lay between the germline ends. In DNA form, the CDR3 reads TGTGCCAGCAGCCAAGATTTAGCCTCAGGTGGGACGGTCCCAAGTGAGCAGTTCTTC. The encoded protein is CASSQDLASGGTVPSEQFF.

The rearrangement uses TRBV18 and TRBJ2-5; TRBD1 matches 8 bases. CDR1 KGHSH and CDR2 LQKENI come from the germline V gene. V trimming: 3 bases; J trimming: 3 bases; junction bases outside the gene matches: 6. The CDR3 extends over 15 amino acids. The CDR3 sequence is CASSPLTGDEETQYF. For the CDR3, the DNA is TGTGCCAGCTCACCCCTGACAGGGGACGAAGAGACCCAGTACTTC.

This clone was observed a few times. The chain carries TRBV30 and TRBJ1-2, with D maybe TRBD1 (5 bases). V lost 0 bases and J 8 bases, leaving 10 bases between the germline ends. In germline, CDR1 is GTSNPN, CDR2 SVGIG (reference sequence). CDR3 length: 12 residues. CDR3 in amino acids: CAWSVGPGGYTF. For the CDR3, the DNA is TGTGCCTGGAGTGTCGGGCCAGGGGGCTACACCTTC. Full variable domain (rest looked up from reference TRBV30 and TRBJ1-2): SQTIHQWPATLVQPVGSPLSLECTVEGTSNPNLYWYRQAAGRGLQLLFYSVGIGQISSEVPQNLSASRPQDRQFILSSKKLLLSDSGFYLCAWSVGPGGYTFGSGTRLTVV.

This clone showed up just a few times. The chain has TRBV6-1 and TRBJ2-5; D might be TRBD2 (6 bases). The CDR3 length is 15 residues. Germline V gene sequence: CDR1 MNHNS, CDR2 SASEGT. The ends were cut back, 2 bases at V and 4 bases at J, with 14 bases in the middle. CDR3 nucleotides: TGTGCCAGCAGTGAAAGACTAGGAAGGGGAGAGACCCAGTACTTC. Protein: CASSERLGRGETQYF.

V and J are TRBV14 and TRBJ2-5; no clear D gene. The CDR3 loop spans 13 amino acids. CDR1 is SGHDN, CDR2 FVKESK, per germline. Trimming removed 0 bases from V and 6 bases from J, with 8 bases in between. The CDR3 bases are TGTGCCAGCAGCCAAGATCTCCGGAAGACCCAGTACTTC. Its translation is CASSQDLRKTQYF.

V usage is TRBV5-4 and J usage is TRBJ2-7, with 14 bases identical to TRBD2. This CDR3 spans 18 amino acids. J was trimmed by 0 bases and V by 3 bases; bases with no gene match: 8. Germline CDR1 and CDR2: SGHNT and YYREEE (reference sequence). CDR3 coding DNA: TGTGCCAGCAGCTACCAAGGGACTAGCGGGGGAACCTCCTACGAGCAGTACTTC. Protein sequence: CASSYQGTSGGTSYEQYF. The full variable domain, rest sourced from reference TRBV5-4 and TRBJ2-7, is ETGVTQSPTHLIKTRGQQVTLRCSSQSGHNTVSWYQQALGQGPQFIFQYYREEENGRGNFPPRFSGLQFPNYSSELNVNALELDDSALYLCASSYQGTSGGTSYEQYFGPGTRLTVT.

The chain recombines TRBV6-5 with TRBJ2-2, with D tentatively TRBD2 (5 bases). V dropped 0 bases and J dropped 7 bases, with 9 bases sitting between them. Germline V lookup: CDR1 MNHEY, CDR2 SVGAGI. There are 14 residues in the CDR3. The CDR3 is CASSYSGDGGELFF. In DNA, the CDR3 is TGTGCCAGCAGTTACTCCGGGGATGGCGGGGAGCTGTTTTTT.

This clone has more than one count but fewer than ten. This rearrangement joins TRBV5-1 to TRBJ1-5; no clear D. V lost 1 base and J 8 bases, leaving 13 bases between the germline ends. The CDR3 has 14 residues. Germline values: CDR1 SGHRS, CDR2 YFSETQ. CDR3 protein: CASSLSRFEEPQHF. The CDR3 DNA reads TGCGCCAGCAGCTTGAGCAGGTTCGAGGAGCCCCAGCATTTT.

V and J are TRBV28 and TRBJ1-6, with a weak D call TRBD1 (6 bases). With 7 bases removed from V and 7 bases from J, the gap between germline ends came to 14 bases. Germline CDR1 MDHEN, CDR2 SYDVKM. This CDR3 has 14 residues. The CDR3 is CASTLGQTNSPLHF. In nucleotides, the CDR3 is TGTGCCAGCACCCTGGGACAAACGAATTCACCCCTCCACTTT.

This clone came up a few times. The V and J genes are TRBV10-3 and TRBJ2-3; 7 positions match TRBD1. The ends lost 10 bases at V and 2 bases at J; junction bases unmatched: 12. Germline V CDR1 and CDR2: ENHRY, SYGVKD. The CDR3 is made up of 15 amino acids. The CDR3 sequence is CANGQAPGDTDTQYF. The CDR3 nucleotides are TGTGCCAATGGACAGGCCCCAGGCGACACAGATACGCAGTATTTT.

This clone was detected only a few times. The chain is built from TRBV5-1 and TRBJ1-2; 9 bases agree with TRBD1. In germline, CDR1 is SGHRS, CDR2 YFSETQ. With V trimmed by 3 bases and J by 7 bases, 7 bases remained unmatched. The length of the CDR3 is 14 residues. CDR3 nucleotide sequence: TGCGCCAGCAGCTCGCCGGGACAGGGACCTGGCTACACCTTC. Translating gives CASSSPGQGPGYTF. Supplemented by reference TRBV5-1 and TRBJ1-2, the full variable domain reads KAGVTQTPRYLIKTRGQQVTLSCSPISGHRSVSWYQQTPGQGLQFLFEYFSETQRNKGNFPGRFSGRQFSNSRSEMNVSTLELGDSALYLCASSSPGQGPGYTFGSGTRLTVV.

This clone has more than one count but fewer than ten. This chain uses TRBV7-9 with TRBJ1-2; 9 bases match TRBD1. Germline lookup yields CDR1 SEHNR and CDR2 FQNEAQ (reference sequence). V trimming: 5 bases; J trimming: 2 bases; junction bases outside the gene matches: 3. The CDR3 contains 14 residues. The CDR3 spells CASSQGQGNYGYTF. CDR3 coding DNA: TGTGCCAGCAGCCAGGGACAGGGAAACTATGGCTACACCTTC.

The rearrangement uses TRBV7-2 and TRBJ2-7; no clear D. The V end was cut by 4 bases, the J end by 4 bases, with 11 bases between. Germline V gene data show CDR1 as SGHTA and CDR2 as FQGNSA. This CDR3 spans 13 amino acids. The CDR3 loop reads CASSSSPGYEQYF. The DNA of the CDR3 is TGTGCCAGCAGCTCCTCGCCCGGTTACGAGCAGTACTTC.

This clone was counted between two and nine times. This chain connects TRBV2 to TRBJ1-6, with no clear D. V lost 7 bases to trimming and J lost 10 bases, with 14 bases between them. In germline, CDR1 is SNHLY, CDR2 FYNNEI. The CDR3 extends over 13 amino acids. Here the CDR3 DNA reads TGTGCCAGCACCGAAGGTTTCGGCTCACCCCTCCACTTT. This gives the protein CASTEGFGSPLHF.